The clone carrying this T cell receptor (beta chain) was seen more than once but under ten times. Its antigen is still unknown. Genomic DNA acted as the template from which TCR beta VDJ combination and CDR3 sequence profiling were carried out. TCRdb fed the reads into MiXCR, producing one record per CDR3 protein. The table shows about 180,000 distinct CDR3 sequences, with roughly half occurring only once. Germline values: CDR1 SNHLY, CDR2 FYNNEI. This CDR3 contains 14 residues. V gave up 4 bases and J gave up 1 base, with 10 bases separating them. The sample is drawn from a study of CD8+CD57+ T cells in acquired aplastic anemia. In the study overall: Yields of DNA that came from sorted CD4+ and CD8+ cells averaged about 3.4 ug. Study-level findings and limits: Almost 30 CD8+ CDR3 sequences occurred in both the patients and the controls.

Sequencing involved patients with CD8+CD57+ cell expansion previously shown by flow cytometry. Every patient had severe acquired aplastic anemia. At the time of blood sampling, patients had not yet received any therapy. Material for sequencing was sorted CD4+, CD8+, or CD8+CD57+ T cells (not recorded which) from PBMCs. The sequence was collected from a human donor with aplastic anemia. The chain uses TRBV2 and TRBJ2-5; possibly TRBD2 for D (5 bases). CDR3 sequence (DNA): TGTGCCAGCAGTGGGATTAGCGCCCAAGAGACCCAGTACTTC. This gives the protein CASSGISAQETQYF.